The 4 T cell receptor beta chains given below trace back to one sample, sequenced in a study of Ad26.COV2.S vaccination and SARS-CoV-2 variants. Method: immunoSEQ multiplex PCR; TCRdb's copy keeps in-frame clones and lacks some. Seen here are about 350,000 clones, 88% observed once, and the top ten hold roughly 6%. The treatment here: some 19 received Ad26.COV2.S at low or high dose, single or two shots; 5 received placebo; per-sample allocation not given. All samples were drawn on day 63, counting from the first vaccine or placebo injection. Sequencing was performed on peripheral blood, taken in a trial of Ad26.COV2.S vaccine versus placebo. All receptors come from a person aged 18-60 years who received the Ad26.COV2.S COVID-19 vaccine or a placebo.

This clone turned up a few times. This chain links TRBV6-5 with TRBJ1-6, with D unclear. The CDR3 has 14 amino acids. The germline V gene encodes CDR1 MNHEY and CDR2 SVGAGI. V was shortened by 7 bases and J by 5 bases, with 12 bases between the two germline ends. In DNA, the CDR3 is TGTGCCAGCACCAAAGGGATGGATAATTCACCCCTCCACTTT. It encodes CASTKGMDNSPLHF.

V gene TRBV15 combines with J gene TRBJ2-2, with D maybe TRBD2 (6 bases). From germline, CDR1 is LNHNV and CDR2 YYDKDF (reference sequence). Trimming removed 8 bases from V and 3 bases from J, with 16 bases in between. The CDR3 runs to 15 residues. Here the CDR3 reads CATEGFGGDTGELFF. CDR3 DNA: TGTGCCACCGAGGGGTTCGGGGGAGACACCGGGGAGCTGTTTTTT.

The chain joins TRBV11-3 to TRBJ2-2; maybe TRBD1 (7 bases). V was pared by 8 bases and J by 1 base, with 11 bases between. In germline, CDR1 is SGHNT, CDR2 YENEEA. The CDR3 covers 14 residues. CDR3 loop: CASGQGGNTGELFF. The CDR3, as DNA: TGTGCCAGCGGTCAGGGGGGGAACACCGGGGAGCTGTTTTTT.

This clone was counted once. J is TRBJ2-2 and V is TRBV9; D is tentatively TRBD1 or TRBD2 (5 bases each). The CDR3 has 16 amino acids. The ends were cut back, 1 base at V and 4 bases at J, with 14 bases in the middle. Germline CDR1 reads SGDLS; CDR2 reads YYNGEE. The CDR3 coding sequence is TGTGCCAGCAGCGTATCCGGGACCGCGAGCACCGGGGAGCTGTTTTTT. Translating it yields CASSVSGTASTGELFF.